This T cell receptor beta chain was captured by sequencing in a study of prognosis after radiotherapy for stage I lung cancer. Trimming took off 11 bases at V and 1 base at J, with 8 bases between the two ends. The CDR3 runs 12 residues. Germline loops: CDR1 SEHNR, CDR2 FQNEAQ (reference sequence). At each of two time points, around 6.5 milliliters of venous blood were taken. About this clonotype itself: Its antigen remains unknown.

Study-wide results and limits: Patients who had metastases reportedly showed TRBV and TRBJ gene usage that varied from that of patients who did not. In the expanded TCR clones, tumor specificity was not determined.

Using two-round multiplex PCR, the authors amplified TCR beta CDR3 from genomic DNA. Round one of PCR was performed, and it used primers specific to each TRBV and TRBJ gene. One entry per CDR3 protein results from TCRdb running MiXCR on the multiplex PCR reads. The repertoire holds more than 7,500 distinct CDR3 sequences, with less than 65% as singletons. The sequence came from a donor over 45 with non-small cell lung cancer. The chain is built from TRBV7-9 and TRBJ2-2; D perhaps matches TRBD1 (6 bases). The sample was PBMCs, taken before or after stereotactic body radiation therapy (not recorded which). The CDR3 protein is CARGGNTGELFF. In nucleotides, the CDR3 is TGTGCCCGAGGGGGGAACACCGGGGAGCTGTTTTTT. Drawing the rest from reference TRBV7-9 and TRBJ2-2, the complete variable domain is DTGVSQNPRHKITKRGQNVTFRCDPISEHNRLYWYRQTLGQGPEFLTYFQNEAQLEKSRLLSDRFSAERPKGSFSTLEIQRTEQGDSAMYLCARGGNTGELFFGEGSRLTVL.